This is a list of T cell receptor beta chains from one sample in a study of glioma-infiltrating T cells after dendritic cell vaccination. Assay used: immunoSEQ multiplex PCR; TCRdb lists only in-frame clones, some missing. Found here are just under 85,000 clones, 80% to 90% of them singletons; the top ten hold about 3%. The specimen was blood, collected before dendritic cell vaccination. Receptor source: a human donor with glioblastoma. Each CDR3 is given with its conserved first and last residue. D genes are given only for firm matches. The size entry is marked missing in some rows and otherwise reads once, few, many or a size class.

j_gene: TRBJ1-2
len: 14
v_gene: TRBV7-9
d_gene: NA
abundance: NA
CDR3nt: TGTGCCAGCAGCTTAGGGGAAGGGGCCTATGGCTACACCTTC
CDR3aa: CASSLGEGAYGYTF

j_gene: TRBJ2-3
len: 16
v_gene: TRBV18
d_gene: TRBD2
abundance: NA
CDR3nt: TGTGCCAGCTCTTATACTAGCGGGGGGCCGACAGATACGCAGTATTTT
CDR3aa: CASSYTSGGPTDTQYF

j_gene: TRBJ1-6
len: 18
v_gene: TRBV14
d_gene: TRBD1
abundance: NA
CDR3nt: TGTGCCAGCAGCCCGACCCCCCAAGGGACAGGGGGTTATTCACCCCTCCACTTT
CDR3aa: CASSPTPQGTGGYSPLHF

j_gene: TRBJ1-2
len: 13
v_gene: TRBV30
d_gene: TRBD1
abundance: NA
CDR3nt: TGTGCCTGGAGTTCGACAGGGGGCTATGGCTACACCTTC
CDR3aa: CAWSSTGGYGYTF

j_gene: TRBJ1-6
len: 13
v_gene: TRBV29-1
d_gene: NA
abundance: NA
CDR3nt: TGCAGCGTTGCGGACAACGTTAAATCACCCCTCCACTTT
CDR3aa: CSVADNVKSPLHF

j_gene: TRBJ2-3
len: 13
v_gene: TRBV5-4
d_gene: TRBD2
abundance: NA
CDR3nt: TGTGCCAGCAGCCCGGATCGGGGGGGAACGCAGTATTTT
CDR3aa: CASSPDRGGTQYF

j_gene: TRBJ1-1
len: 15
v_gene: TRBV30
d_gene: NA
abundance: NA
CDR3nt: TGTGCCTGGAGTGTAGACTCCCGGGGAGCGACTGAAGCTTTCTTT
CDR3aa: CAWSVDSRGATEAFF

j_gene: TRBJ2-3
len: 16
v_gene: TRBV4-2
d_gene: TRBD2
abundance: NA
CDR3nt: TGTGCCAGCAGCCAAATCCTAGCGGGGGGGTTAAATACGCAGTATTTT
CDR3aa: CASSQILAGGLNTQYF

j_gene: TRBJ1-2
len: 18
v_gene: TRBV21-1
d_gene: NA
abundance: NA
CDR3nt: TGTGCCAGCAGCAAAGTTAAGTACAGGGCCGCTCCTAACTATGGCTACACCTTC
CDR3aa: CASSKVKYRAAPNYGYTF

j_gene: TRBJ1-5
len: 15
v_gene: TRBV11-2
d_gene: TRBD1
abundance: NA
CDR3nt: TGTGCCAGCAGCTTACAGGGGGCAGGGTATCAGCCCCAGCATTTT
CDR3aa: CASSLQGAGYQPQHF

j_gene: TRBJ2-1
len: 14
v_gene: TRBV29-1
d_gene: TRBD2
abundance: NA
CDR3nt: TGCAGCGTTAGTAGCGGGGCCATCTACAATGAGCAGTTCTTC
CDR3aa: CSVSSGAIYNEQFF

j_gene: TRBJ2-7
len: 11
v_gene: TRBV10-3
d_gene: NA
abundance: NA
CDR3nt: TGTGCTGCTGGTGCGTCCTACGAGCAGTACTTC
CDR3aa: CAAGASYEQYF

j_gene: TRBJ1-1
len: 15
v_gene: TRBV19
d_gene: TRBD1
abundance: NA
CDR3nt: TGTGCCAGTAGTATGGGACAGACCATGAACACTGAAGCTTTCTTT
CDR3aa: CASSMGQTMNTEAFF

j_gene: TRBJ2-7
len: 15
v_gene: TRBV5-8
d_gene: TRBD1
abundance: NA
CDR3nt: TGTGCCAGCAGCAATCTGGGGACAGGGGGCCCCGAGCAGTACTTC
CDR3aa: CASSNLGTGGPEQYF

j_gene: TRBJ2-2
len: 15
v_gene: TRBV10-1
d_gene: TRBD2
abundance: NA
CDR3nt: TGCGCCAGCAAGGCTAGCGGGACGAACACCGGGGAGCTGTTTTTT
CDR3aa: CASKASGTNTGELFF

j_gene: TRBJ2-7
len: 15
v_gene: TRBV6-6
d_gene: TRBD2
abundance: NA
CDR3nt: TGTGCCAGCAGTCCCGCTGGGCGGGAGTTCAACGAGCAGTACTTC
CDR3aa: CASSPAGREFNEQYF

j_gene: TRBJ2-1
len: 16
v_gene: TRBV29-1
d_gene: TRBD1
abundance: NA
CDR3nt: TGCAGCGTTGAAGATGTACAGGGGGCCGTAAACAATGAGCAGTTCTTC
CDR3aa: CSVEDVQGAVNNEQFF

j_gene: TRBJ1-1
len: 15
v_gene: TRBV7-9
d_gene: NA
abundance: NA
CDR3nt: TGTGCCAGCAGCTTAGCTGGGAGCCGTCACACTGAAGCTTTCTTT
CDR3aa: CASSLAGSRHTEAFF

j_gene: TRBJ1-2
len: 14
v_gene: TRBV25-1
d_gene: NA
abundance: NA
CDR3nt: TGTGCCAGCTCCCGGGGAGGGACTAACTATGGCTACACCTTC
CDR3aa: CASSRGGTNYGYTF

j_gene: TRBJ1-3
len: 15
v_gene: TRBV9
d_gene: NA
abundance: once
CDR3nt: TGTGCCAGCAGCTTGACAGCATCCTCTGGAAACACCATATATTTT
CDR3aa: CASSLTASSGNTIYF

j_gene: TRBJ2-2
len: 17
v_gene: TRBV5-1
d_gene: NA
abundance: once
CDR3nt: TGCGCCAGCAGCTTGGGGTTATGGACAGCGAACACCGGGGAGCTGTTTTTT
CDR3aa: CASSLGLWTANTGELFF

j_gene: TRBJ1-1
len: 13
v_gene: TRBV6-5
d_gene: NA
abundance: NA
CDR3nt: TGTGCCAGCAGGCCCCCATCGCGGACTGAAGCTTTCTTT
CDR3aa: CASRPPSRTEAFF

j_gene: TRBJ2-7
len: 15
v_gene: TRBV6-4
d_gene: TRBD1
abundance: once
CDR3nt: TGTGCCAGCAGGGAATCAGGGGGCTGCTCCTACGAGCAGTACTTC
CDR3aa: CASRESGGCSYEQYF

j_gene: TRBJ1-4
len: 14
v_gene: TRBV30
d_gene: NA
abundance: NA
CDR3nt: TGTGCCTGGAGTGTACTAGGCCGGCGAGAAAAACTGTTTTTT
CDR3aa: CAWSVLGRREKLFF

j_gene: TRBJ1-1
len: 12
v_gene: TRBV18
d_gene: NA
abundance: NA
CDR3nt: TGTGCCAGCTCACCACTTTACTCTGAAGCTTTCTTT
CDR3aa: CASSPLYSEAFF

j_gene: TRBJ2-1
len: 16
v_gene: TRBV6-6
d_gene: TRBD2
abundance: NA
CDR3nt: TGTGCCAGCAGTCAACCTCCTCTAGCGGTTTACAATGAGCAGTTCTTC
CDR3aa: CASSQPPLAVYNEQFF

j_gene: TRBJ2-7
len: 15
v_gene: TRBV15
d_gene: TRBD2
abundance: NA
CDR3nt: TGTGCCACCAGCAGAGTAAGCGGGAGCTCCTACGAGCAGTACTTC
CDR3aa: CATSRVSGSSYEQYF

j_gene: TRBJ2-3
len: 15
v_gene: TRBV19
d_gene: TRBD2
abundance: NA
CDR3nt: TGTGCCAGTAGTAAGGCTAGCGGGACCACAGATACGCAGTATTTT
CDR3aa: CASSKASGTTDTQYF

j_gene: TRBJ1-6
len: 15
v_gene: TRBV30
d_gene: NA
abundance: NA
CDR3nt: TGTGCCTGGACCAACGAGGACAGTCTTAATTCACCCCTCCACTTT
CDR3aa: CAWTNEDSLNSPLHF

j_gene: TRBJ1-1
len: 15
v_gene: TRBV7-9
d_gene: NA
abundance: NA
CDR3nt: TGTGCCAGCAGCTCCCGAGGAGTTTCGAACACTGAAGCTTTCTTT
CDR3aa: CASSSRGVSNTEAFF

j_gene: TRBJ2-7
len: 18
v_gene: TRBV5-1
d_gene: TRBD2
abundance: NA
CDR3nt: TGCGCCAGCAGCTTGGCCGGGACTAGCGGGTCCGGAACCTACGAGCAGTACTTC
CDR3aa: CASSLAGTSGSGTYEQYF

j_gene: TRBJ1-4
len: 12
v_gene: TRBV30
d_gene: NA
abundance: NA
CDR3nt: TGTGCCTGGAGCTCACTTGATGAAAAACTGTTTTTT
CDR3aa: CAWSSLDEKLFF

j_gene: TRBJ2-7
len: 12
v_gene: TRBV30
d_gene: NA
abundance: NA
CDR3nt: TGTGCCTGGACTCCTTTCCGGGAACCTCCTAGGTTC
CDR3aa: CAWTPFREPPRF

j_gene: TRBJ2-1
len: 15
v_gene: TRBV11-2
d_gene: TRBD1
abundance: NA
CDR3nt: TGTGCCAGCAGGCGACAGGGGCTACCTGGGGATGAGCAGTTCTTC
CDR3aa: CASRRQGLPGDEQFF

j_gene: TRBJ2-3
len: 14
v_gene: TRBV5-1
d_gene: TRBD2
abundance: NA
CDR3nt: TGCGCCAGCAGCTTTAGCGGGCTAACAGATACGCAGTATTTT
CDR3aa: CASSFSGLTDTQYF

j_gene: TRBJ1-1
len: 18
v_gene: TRBV29-1
d_gene: TRBD1
abundance: few
CDR3nt: TGCAGCGCCATAAGGGGTGACAGGGGGCTTGGTGGGAACACTGAAGCTTTCTTT
CDR3aa: CSAIRGDRGLGGNTEAFF

j_gene: TRBJ2-1
len: 12
v_gene: TRBV28
d_gene: TRBD2
abundance: NA
CDR3nt: TGTGCCAGCAGGGGCGGGGGGGAAGAGCAGTTCTTC
CDR3aa: CASRGGGEEQFF

j_gene: TRBJ2-1
len: 15
v_gene: TRBV4-2
d_gene: NA
abundance: once
CDR3nt: TGTGCCAGCAGCCAAGATCAGGGGCCCTACAATGAGCAGTTCTTC
CDR3aa: CASSQDQGPYNEQFF

j_gene: TRBJ2-5
len: 14
v_gene: TRBV18
d_gene: TRBD2
abundance: NA
CDR3nt: TGTGCCAGCTCAAGGGGAGGGCCCCAAGAGACCCAGTACTTC
CDR3aa: CASSRGGPQETQYF

j_gene: TRBJ2-2
len: 18
v_gene: TRBV10-3
d_gene: TRBD2
abundance: NA
CDR3nt: TGTGCCATCAGTGACGGACTAGCGGGGGGCCTGAACACCGGGGAGCTGTTTTTT
CDR3aa: CAISDGLAGGLNTGELFF

j_gene: TRBJ2-1
len: 15
v_gene: TRBV7-3
d_gene: TRBD2
abundance: NA
CDR3nt: TGTGCCAGCAGCCAAAAGCGGGGGGGCCACAATGAGCAGTTCTTC
CDR3aa: CASSQKRGGHNEQFF